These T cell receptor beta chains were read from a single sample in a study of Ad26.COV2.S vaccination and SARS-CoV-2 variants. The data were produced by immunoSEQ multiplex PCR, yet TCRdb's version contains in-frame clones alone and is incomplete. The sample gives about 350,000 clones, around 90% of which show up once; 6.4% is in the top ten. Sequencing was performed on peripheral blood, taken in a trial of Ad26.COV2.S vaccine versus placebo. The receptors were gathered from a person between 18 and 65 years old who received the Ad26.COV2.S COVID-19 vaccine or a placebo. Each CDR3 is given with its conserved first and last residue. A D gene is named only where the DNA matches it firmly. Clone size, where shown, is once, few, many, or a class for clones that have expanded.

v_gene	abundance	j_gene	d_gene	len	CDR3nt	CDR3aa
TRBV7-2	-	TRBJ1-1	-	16	TGTGCCAGCAGCCCCTACGTCGGGGCCACGAACACTGAAGCTTTCTTT	CASSPYVGATNTEAFF
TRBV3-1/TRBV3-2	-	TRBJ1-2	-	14	TGTGCCAGCAGCACGTACAGGGACGACTATGGCTACACCTTC	CASSTYRDDYGYTF
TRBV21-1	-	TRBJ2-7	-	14	TGTGCCAGCAGCAAAGAAGGGACAGCTACGGGGCAGTACTTC	CASSKEGTATGQYF
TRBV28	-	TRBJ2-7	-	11	TGTGCCAGCAGTCCCCACTACGAGCAGTACTTC	CASSPHYEQYF
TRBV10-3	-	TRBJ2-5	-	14	TGTGCCATCAGTGAGTCAAAAGGGCGGGAGACCCAGTACTTC	CAISESKGRETQYF
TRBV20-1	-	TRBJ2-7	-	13	TGCAGTGCTAGTCGGGACACCTCCTACGAGCAGTACTTC	CSASRDTSYEQYF
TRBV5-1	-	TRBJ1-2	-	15	TGCGCCAGCAGCTTGCTCCGGCAGACTAACTATGGCTACACCTTC	CASSLLRQTNYGYTF
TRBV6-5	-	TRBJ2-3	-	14	TGTGCCAGCTCAAGGGCTAGTCGCACAGATACGCAGTATTTT	CASSRASRTDTQYF
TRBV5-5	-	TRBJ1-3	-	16	TGTGCCAGCAGCTACAAAACAGGAACCTCTGGAAACACCATATATTTT	CASSYKTGTSGNTIYF
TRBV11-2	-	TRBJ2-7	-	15	TGTGCCAGCAGCCCTAATCGAGGCCCCGGATTGGAGCAGTACTTC	CASSPNRGPGLEQYF
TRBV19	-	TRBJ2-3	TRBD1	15	TGTGCCAGTAGTACGGACAGGGCGTGGGAGAATACGCAGTATTTT	CASSTDRAWENTQYF
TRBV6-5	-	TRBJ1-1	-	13	TGTGCCAGCAGTTACCGGGCGCGGACTGAAGCTTTCTTT	CASSYRARTEAFF
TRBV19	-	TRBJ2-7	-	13	TGTGCCACTCGACAGGACTTATCCTACGAGCAGTACTTC	CATRQDLSYEQYF
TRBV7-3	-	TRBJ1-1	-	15	TGTGCCAGCAGCTTAACCAAGGGACGGACCACTGAAGCTTTCTTT	CASSLTKGRTTEAFF
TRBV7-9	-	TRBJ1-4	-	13	TGTGCCAGCAGCTCTTGGGGGAGCGAAAAACTGTTTTTT	CASSSWGSEKLFF
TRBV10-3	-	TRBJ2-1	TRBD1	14	TGTGCCATCAGTGTGGGACAGAACTACAATGAGCAGTTCTTC	CAISVGQNYNEQFF
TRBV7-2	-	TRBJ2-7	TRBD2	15	TGTGCCAGCAGCTTAGGGGAGGGACGCCTCTACGAGCAGTACTTC	CASSLGEGRLYEQYF
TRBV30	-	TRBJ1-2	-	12	TGTGCCTGGATCGACCCCCGGGGAGGCTACACCTTC	CAWIDPRGGYTF
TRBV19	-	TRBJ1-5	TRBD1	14	TGTGCCAGTAATATTCAGGGACAGAGTCAGCCCCAGCATTTT	CASNIQGQSQPQHF
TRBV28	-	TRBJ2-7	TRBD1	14	TGTGCCAGCGGGAGTCCGACAGGGTGGTCCGAGCAGTACTTC	CASGSPTGWSEQYF
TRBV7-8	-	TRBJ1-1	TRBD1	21	TGTGCCAGCAGCTTATTCCCCGAGCCGTCCAACACAGGGGGCGAGGGCACTGAAGCTTTCTTT	CASSLFPEPSNTGGEGTEAFF
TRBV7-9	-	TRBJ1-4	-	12	TGTGCCAGCAGTATTGGAGGGGTGAAACTGTTTTTT	CASSIGGVKLFF
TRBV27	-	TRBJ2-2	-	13	TGTGCCAGCAGTACCCTAGCGACCGGGGAGCTGTTTTTT	CASSTLATGELFF
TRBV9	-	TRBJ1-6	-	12	TGTGCCAGCAGCGTCCCCAATTCACCCCTCCACTTT	CASSVPNSPLHF
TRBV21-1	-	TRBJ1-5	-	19	TGTGCCAGCAGCAAAGACTGGACAGCCCCGGGGTATAGCAATCAGCCCCAGCATTTT	CASSKDWTAPGYSNQPQHF
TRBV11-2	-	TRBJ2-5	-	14	TGTGCCAGCAGCTTCTCACAACGGAAAGAGACCCAGTACTTC	CASSFSQRKETQYF
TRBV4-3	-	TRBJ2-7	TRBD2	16	TGCGCCAGCAGCCAATCTACTAGCGGGGCCTCCTACGAGCAGTACTTC	CASSQSTSGASYEQYF
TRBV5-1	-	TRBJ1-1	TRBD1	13	TGCGCCAGCAGCTTTGACAGGGCAACTGAAGCTTTCTTT	CASSFDRATEAFF
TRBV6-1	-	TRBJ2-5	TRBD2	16	TGTGCCAGCAGTGAACGGGAAGGCGGGGGGGCGGAGACCCAGTACTTC	CASSEREGGGAETQYF
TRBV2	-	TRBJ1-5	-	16	TGTGCCAGCAGTGAACCTAGGGGGACGGGCTATCAGCCCCAGCATTTT	CASSEPRGTGYQPQHF
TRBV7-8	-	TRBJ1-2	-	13	TGTGCCAGCAGCTTAGGGCAGAACTATGGCTACACCTTC	CASSLGQNYGYTF
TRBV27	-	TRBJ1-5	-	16	TGTGCCAGCAGTTTATCTACAGGTTCGAGCAATCAGCCCCAGCATTTT	CASSLSTGSSNQPQHF
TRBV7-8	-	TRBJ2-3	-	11	TGTGCCAGCAGAGCGAAAGATACGCAGTATTTT	CASRAKDTQYF
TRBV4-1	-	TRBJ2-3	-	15	TGCGCCAGCAGCCAAACTTCAGCCAGAACAGATACGCAGTATTTT	CASSQTSARTDTQYF
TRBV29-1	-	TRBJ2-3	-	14	TGCAGCGTTGAAGGTTTGACTAGCACAGATACGCAGTATTTT	CSVEGLTSTDTQYF
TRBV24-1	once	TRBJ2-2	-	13	TGTGCCACCAGTGACCCGACCGCCGGGGAGCTGTTTTTT	CATSDPTAGELFF
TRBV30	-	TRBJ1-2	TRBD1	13	TGTGCCTGGACCCTAGGGACAGGGGGCGGCTACACCTTC	CAWTLGTGGGYTF
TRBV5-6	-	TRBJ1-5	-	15	TGTGCCAGCAGCTACGGGGGCTATAGCAATCAGCCCCAGCATTTT	CASSYGGYSNQPQHF
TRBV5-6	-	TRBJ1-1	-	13	TGTGCCAGCAGCTTGCCCAGCCTCACTGAAGCTTTCTTT	CASSLPSLTEAFF
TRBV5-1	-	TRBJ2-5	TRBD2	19	TGCGCCAGCAGCTTCCCGAAGCATAGCGGGGGGGCCTCGGGGGAGACCCAGTACTTC	CASSFPKHSGGASGETQYF
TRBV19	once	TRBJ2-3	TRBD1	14	TGTGCCACCTCGGCGACAGGGGAAACAGATACGCAGTATTTT	CATSATGETDTQYF
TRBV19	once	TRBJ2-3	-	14	TGTGCCAGTAGTCTGAGACTACGCACAGATACGCAGTATTTT	CASSLRLRTDTQYF
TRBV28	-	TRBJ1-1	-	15	TGTGCCAGCAGTTTATGGGTAGGGACGGGCACTGAAGCTTTCTTT	CASSLWVGTGTEAFF
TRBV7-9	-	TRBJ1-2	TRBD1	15	TGTGCCAGCAGCCCAGGGACAGGGGGCCTCTATGGCTACACCTTC	CASSPGTGGLYGYTF
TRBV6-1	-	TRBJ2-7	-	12	TGTGCCAGCAGTGAACCGAAAGAGGAGCAGTACTTC	CASSEPKEEQYF
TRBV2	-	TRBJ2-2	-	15	TGTGCCAGCAGTCATCAGGGGACGAACACCGGGGAGCTGTTTTTT	CASSHQGTNTGELFF
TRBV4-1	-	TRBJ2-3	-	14	TGCGCCAGCAGCCACCCGCCGGGCACAGATACGCAGTATTTT	CASSHPPGTDTQYF
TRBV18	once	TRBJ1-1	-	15	TGTGCCAGCTCACCATACAGAAGCATGAACACTGAAGCTTTCTTT	CASSPYRSMNTEAFF
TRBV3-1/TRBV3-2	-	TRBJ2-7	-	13	TGTGCCAGCAGCCAAGTTTTTTTACACGAGCAGTACTTC	CASSQVFLHEQYF
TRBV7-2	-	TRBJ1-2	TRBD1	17	TGTGCCAGCAGCTTATGGGTCCCCACGCAGGGGGCGGGTGGCTACACCTTC	CASSLWVPTQGAGGYTF